One sample yielded the 8 T cell receptor beta chains listed below, sequenced in a study of T cell repertoires in cytomegalovirus infection. Each CDR3 protein is one row after TCRdb ran MiXCR on the reads. The table shows roughly 760,000 distinct CDR3 sequences, with 35% occurring only once. Sequencing input: PBMCs. Receptors originate from a human donor in good health (CMV status not recorded). Some clones in this sample may be carry-over from other donors' samples.

This clonotype was counted between two and nine times. This chain links TRBV10-3 with TRBJ2-1, with a weak D call TRBD2 (7 bases). Looked up from germline, CDR1 is ENHRY and CDR2 is SYGVKD. This CDR3 region has 15 residues. The V end was cut by 6 bases, the J end by 7 bases, with 19 bases between. CDR3 sequence (DNA): TGTGCCATCAGGACTTCCGGGACTACAGGGAATGAGCAGTTCTTC. It codes for CAIRTSGTTGNEQFF.

The V and J genes are TRBV20-1 and TRBJ2-3; D is perhaps TRBD2 (5 bases). Looked up from germline, CDR1 is DFQATT and CDR2 is SNEGSKA (reference sequence). The CDR3 covers 14 residues. V was trimmed by 6 bases and J by 2 bases, leaving 15 bases between them. CDR3 sequence (DNA): TGCAGTGCCAAGGTATCGGGGATCACAGATACGCAGTATTTT. It specifies CSAKVSGITDTQYF.

The CDR3 protein is CASRSGQTTNEKLFF. The CDR3 DNA reads TGTGCCAGCAGGTCGGGACAAACAACTAATGAAAAACTGTTTTTT. The chain couples TRBV2 to TRBJ1-4; tentative D call: TRBD1 (6 bases). CDR3 size: 15 residues. CDR1 is SNHLY, CDR2 FYNNEI, per germline. Trimming cost V 6 bases and J 0 bases, with 11 bases left between them.

This clonotype has more than one count but fewer than ten. The rearrangement links TRBV20-1 to TRBJ2-1, with unresolved D. Looked up from germline, CDR1 is DFQATT and CDR2 is SNEGSKA (reference sequence). V was clipped by 6 bases and J by 5 bases, with 11 bases between them. The CDR3 is made up of 12 amino acids. In nucleotides, the CDR3 is TGCAGTGCCCTGGTGGTGAACAATGAGCAGTTCTTC. Its protein is CSALVVNNEQFF.

This rearrangement joins TRBV10-3 to TRBJ1-6, with D uncertain. The CDR3 is made up of 12 amino acids. The V gene lost 10 bases and the J gene lost 7 bases, with 11 bases spanning the gap. CDR1 is ENHRY and CDR2 is SYGVKD in the germline V gene. The CDR3 reads CATKGGNSPLHF. The CDR3 DNA follows: TGTGCCACCAAGGGAGGGAATTCACCCCTCCACTTT.

This clonotype was detected only a few times. This chain joins TRBV28 and TRBJ1-1, with no clear D. Germline CDR1 is MDHEN and CDR2 is SYDVKM. The CDR3 runs 11 residues. V was cut by 6 bases and J by 10 bases, with 12 bases left in between. CDR3 residues: CASSSNRGAFF. CDR3 nucleotide sequence: TGTGCCAGCAGCTCAAATCGAGGAGCTTTCTTT.

CDR3 DNA: TGTGCCAGCACCGGGATCTCAAGCTCCTATAATTCACCCCTCCACTTT. As protein: CASTGISSSYNSPLHF. This chain links TRBV25-1 with TRBJ1-6; D not certain. The CDR3 contains 16 residues. Trimming cost V 7 bases and J 0 bases, with 13 bases left between them. CDR1 is MGHDK, CDR2 SYGVNS, per germline.

The chain recombines TRBV19 with TRBJ1-1, with D tentatively TRBD1 (5 bases). The V and J ends lost 7 bases and 0 bases respectively, with 18 bases between them. Germline V lookup: CDR1 LNHDA, CDR2 SQIVND (reference sequence). The length of the CDR3 is 16 residues. CDR3 sequence (DNA): TGTGCCAGTAATGCTTACCGAGACAGAATGAACACTGAAGCTTTCTTT. Translation gives CASNAYRDRMNTEAFF.